A selection of T cell receptor beta chains follows, all from one sample in a study of blood T cell repertoires in COVID-19. Assay: immunoSEQ multiplex PCR; the TCRdb copy retains only in-frame clones and omits some. Of about 73,000 clones in the sample, roughly 76% were seen once. The sample taken for sequencing was peripheral blood. The source is a woman aged 70-85 years with acute or convalescent COVID-19. The CDR3 runs from the conserved cysteine through the conserved F or W. The order of the fields is clone size, V gene, J gene, CDR3 protein. Rows may omit the clone size; those that give it use once, few, many or a size class.

-	TRBV11-3	TRBJ2-1	CASSLGRGTYNEQFF
-	TRBV28	TRBJ1-6	CASSPKRQVNSPLHF
-	TRBV2	TRBJ1-3	CAISPRGNTIYF
-	TRBV9	TRBJ2-7	CASSVGTGGSYEQYF
-	TRBV10-1	TRBJ2-5	CASSWDRAEETQYF
-	TRBV9	TRBJ1-1	CASSVGGGLNTEAFF
-	TRBV6-1	TRBJ2-7	CASSEMRYEQYF
-	TRBV2	TRBJ2-4	CASSEAGGRQGQAKNIQYF
-	TRBV18	TRBJ2-1	CASSKPTSPNEQFF
-	TRBV9	TRBJ2-3	CASSLIAGQQTDTQYF
-	TRBV11-2	TRBJ1-6	CASSLGDSPLHF
-	TRBV7-2	TRBJ2-5	CASNLAVSGAQYF
-	TRBV3-1/TRBV3-2	TRBJ1-5	CASSLGRGVQPQHF
-	TRBV7-8	TRBJ1-2	CASSLGPSSYGYTF
-	TRBV7-2	TRBJ1-6	CASSNLRGQPHPALHF
-	TRBV6-4	TRBJ1-6	CASSDSMDRAEFQGPHSSPLHF
once	TRBV6-1	TRBJ1-5	CASSEGRVDNQPQHF
-	TRBV19	TRBJ2-1	CASSIVRTAYNEQFF
-	TRBV28	TRBJ2-7	CASRPGHLSSYEQYF
few	TRBV9	TRBJ1-5	CASSEGIQGGGNQPQHF
few	TRBV5-6	TRBJ1-2	CASSLGGQGNYGYTF
once	TRBV11-2	TRBJ1-5	CASSLVPLRNQPQHF
few	TRBV28	TRBJ1-2	CASSPGQPPGGYTF
-	TRBV7-9	TRBJ2-7	CASSSRRDRVTYEQYF
-	TRBV7-6	TRBJ1-1	CASSPQGEVNTEAFF
few	TRBV29-1	TRBJ2-2	CSARTGGRTGELFF
-	TRBV12-3/TRBV12-4	TRBJ1-2	CASSFVENYGYTF
few	TRBV25-1	TRBJ2-7	CASRKAGAYEQYF
-	TRBV6-2/TRBV6-3	TRBJ2-5	CASSKGREVETQYF
-	TRBV18	TRBJ1-4	CASSQSQGYEKLFF
-	TRBV11-3	TRBJ2-1	CASSLSGPTSGSNEQFF
-	TRBV2	TRBJ2-7	CASSHTGTVYEQYF
-	TRBV30	TRBJ2-1	CAWSGGEGPYFYEQFF
-	TRBV29-1	TRBJ2-6	CSAGDRAGANVLTF
-	TRBV7-9	TRBJ1-6	CASSLGGGGIVSPLHF
-	TRBV5-6	TRBJ1-2	CASSWMTGGYGYTF
once	TRBV5-1	TRBJ2-7	CASSFDQQQAYEQYF